This T cell receptor (beta chain) was sequenced for a study of T cells in Graves' hyperthyroidism and ophthalmopathy. Overall study: Blood was drawn when the patient was first diagnosed and still untreated.

Among the patients, aged 18 to 65, hyperthyroidism was newly diagnosed and had lasted under 2 months. Reasons for excluding patients were uncontrolled infection, other autoimmune disease, pregnancy or lactation. CDR3 size: 13 residues. Germline V CDR1 and CDR2: SGHTS, YDEGEE. Researchers took RNA transcripts and amplified the TCR beta CDR3 regions from them. HTBI primers were used for first-round RT-PCR of the TCR CDR3. TCRdb reanalysed the multiplex PCR reads using MiXCR and keeps one entry per CDR3 protein. This sample yields 250,000 to 350,000 distinct CDR3 sequences, of which roughly 15% are seen a single time; around a third belongs to the top ten. Study results and limitations: A median around 5.9 months before onset, the model predicted ophthalmopathy.

Comment on this clonotype: Its matching antigen is unknown. Since a much larger clone is just one base distant, this may be a read error.

The material sequenced was blood. The V and J genes are TRBV5-8 and TRBJ2-7; D is unclear. The sequence derives from a man aged 30 to 39 with Graves' hyperthyroidism. The DNA for the CDR3 is TGTGTCAGCAGCCCCCAACTCCATTACGAGCAGTACTTC. Protein sequence: CVSSPQLHYEQYF.